The 17 T cell receptor beta chains below all came from one sample that was sequenced in a study of blood T cell repertoires in COVID-19. Sequencing used immunoSEQ multiplex PCR; TCRdb keeps in-frame clones, though not all of them. The repertoire holds 50,000 to 80,000 clones, with more than 75% as singletons. Material: PBMCs or T cells enriched from blood (not recorded which). The source of these receptors is a woman aged 40 to 50 who had recovered from COVID-19.

The chain employs TRBV13 and TRBJ1-2; 10 nucleotides align to TRBD1. The CDR3 is made up of 14 amino acids. Losses at the gene ends were 3 bases for V and 7 bases for J; bases not matched to a gene: 5. Germline CDR1 is PRHDT and CDR2 is FYEKMQ (reference sequence). In DNA form, the CDR3 reads TGTGCCAGCAGCTTCTTGACAGGGGGCGTTGGCTACACCTTC. This gives the protein CASSFLTGGVGYTF.

V is TRBV7-8 and J is TRBJ2-3; 8 nucleotides align to TRBD1. This CDR3 contains 16 residues. Germline CDR1 is SGHVS and CDR2 is FQNEAQ. V was pared by 2 bases and J by 2 bases, with 6 bases of the junction left unmatched. Here the CDR3 DNA reads TGTGCCAGCAGCTTACTCCAGGGGGCGGACACAGATACGCAGTATTTT. Translated: CASSLLQGADTDTQYF. The full variable domain, rest sourced from reference TRBV7-8 and TRBJ2-3, is GAGVSQSPRYKVAKRGQDVALRCDPISGHVSLFWYQQALGQGPEFLTYFQNEAQLDKSGLPSDRFFAERPEGSVSTLKIQRTQQEDSAVYLCASSLLQGADTDTQYFGPGTRLTVL.

The genes are TRBV5-1 and TRBJ2-3; no firm D call. The germline CDR1 and CDR2 sequences are SGHRS and YFSETQ. The CDR3 loop spans 17 amino acids. Trimming shortened V by 0 bases and J by 2 bases, and 16 bases separated the two germline ends. The CDR3 nucleotides read TGCGCCAGCAGCTTGGACGGGTCGGTCGGTACCACAGATACGCAGTATTTT. Its protein product is CASSLDGSVGTTDTQYF.

The J gene is TRBJ2-7, the V gene TRBV7-8; the D gene is possibly TRBD1 (6 bases). The ends were cut back, 5 bases at V and 0 bases at J, with 11 bases in the middle. CDR1 is SGHVS and CDR2 is FQNEAQ in the germline V gene. This CDR3 spans 14 amino acids. DNA of the CDR3: TGTGCCAGCAGCCTCGTGGGGGCCTCCTACGAGCAGTACTTC. Amino acids: CASSLVGASYEQYF.

Concerning this clone itself: In the same sample, other DNA sequences code for this CDR3. V and J are TRBV7-6 and TRBJ2-2; no firm D call. CDR1 and CDR2 (germline): SGHVS, FNYEAQ. The CDR3 totals 13 residues. Trimming cost V 3 bases and J 4 bases, with 6 bases left between them. CDR3 in DNA: TGTGCCAGCAGCTTGTCCGGCACCGGGGAGCTGTTTTTT. It is translated as CASSLSGTGELFF.

The rearrangement uses TRBV29-1 and TRBJ2-3; D is unclear. The germline CDR1 and CDR2 sequences are SQVTM and ANQGSEA. This CDR3 has 11 residues. V was pared by 6 bases and J by 6 bases, with 10 bases between. The CDR3 bases are TGCAGCGTCGCCCTCGAGGATACGCAGTATTTT. It encodes CSVALEDTQYF.

This chain connects TRBV6-2 or TRBV6-3 to TRBJ2-7; 10 nucleotides align to TRBD1. The CDR3 has 14 amino acids. V lost 5 bases and J lost 4; bases outside the gene matches: 5. Germline V gives CDR1 MNHEY, CDR2 SVGEGT. DNA of the CDR3: TGTGCCAGCAGTCGAGGGACAGGGGATTACGAGCAGTACTTC. Translating it yields CASSRGTGDYEQYF.

The CDR3 DNA sequence: TGTGCCAGCAGCGTAGCGGTTAGCGGGGGGTCCGGGGCCAACGTCCTGACTTTC. Its protein is CASSVAVSGGSGANVLTF. The chain links TRBV9 to TRBJ2-6; 10 bases map to TRBD2. This CDR3 has 18 residues. Trimming removed 0 bases from V and 4 bases from J; junction bases left unmatched: 7. The germline CDR1 and CDR2 sequences are SGDLS and YYNGEE.

The V and J genes are TRBV6-1 and TRBJ2-7, with TRBD2 identical over 12 bases. CDR1 and CDR2 from the germline V gene are MNHNS and SASEGT. This CDR3 has 15 amino acids. The J segment lost 2 bases and the V segment lost 1 base, leaving 0 bases of the junction unmatched. The CDR3 loop is CASSEGLAGAYEQYF. The CDR3, as DNA: TGTGCCAGCAGTGAAGGACTAGCGGGGGCCTACGAGCAGTACTTC.

In this sample, this clone turned up once. This sequence joins TRBV3-1 (or the pseudogene TRBV3-2) and TRBJ2-1, with 12 bases lining up with TRBD2. Trimming cost V 0 bases and J 0 bases; bases outside gene matches: 6. CDR3 size: 19 residues. CDR1 is LGHDT, CDR2 YNNKEL, per germline (reference sequence). CDR3 nucleotide sequence: TGTGCCAGCAGCCAAGATACTAGCGGGGGGACGTTCTCCTACAATGAGCAGTTCTTC. This gives the protein CASSQDTSGGTFSYNEQFF.

The DNA of the CDR3 is TGTGCCAGCAGCCTCCAGACAGGCGAGCAGTACTTC. Translation gives CASSLQTGEQYF. This sequence joins TRBV9 and TRBJ2-7; a possible D gene is TRBD1 (6 bases). CDR3 size: 12 residues. Trimming shortened V by 4 bases and J by 6 bases, and 11 bases separated the two germline ends. Germline V gene data show CDR1 as SGDLS and CDR2 as YYNGEE.

This clone was observed a few times. V usage is TRBV5-5 and J usage is TRBJ2-5; 11 nucleotides match TRBD2. V lost 3 bases, J lost 2 bases, and 6 bases stayed unmatched. This CDR3 has 16 amino acids. Germline assignment: CDR1 SGHKS and CDR2 YYEKEE (reference sequence). The CDR3 loop reads CASSSLAGGLQETQYF. CDR3 DNA: TGTGCCAGCAGCTCCTTAGCGGGGGGGCTACAAGAGACCCAGTACTTC. The complete variable domain, with remaining parts taken from reference TRBV5-5 and TRBJ2-5, reads DAGVTQSPTHLIKTRGQQVTLRCSPISGHKSVSWYQQVLGQGPQFIFQYYEKEERGRGNFPDRFSARQFPNYSSELNVNALLLGDSALYLCASSSLAGGLQETQYFGPGTRLLVL.

The V gene is TRBV7-6, the J gene TRBJ2-7; 7 bases fit TRBD2. This CDR3 comprises 15 residues. Germline trimming cut 1 base from V and 3 bases from J; bases unmatched to any gene: 6. CDR1 and CDR2 (germline): SGHVS, FNYEAQ. The CDR3, as DNA: TGTGCCAGCAGCTTAGGGGGGGGAGGGTTCTACGAGCAGTACTTC. Protein sequence: CASSLGGGGFYEQYF.

V gene TRBV11-2 combines with J gene TRBJ2-7; D is perhaps TRBD2 (5 bases). The germline V gene encodes CDR1 SGHAT and CDR2 FQNNGV. V was trimmed by 5 bases and J by 6 bases, leaving 20 bases between them. The CDR3 runs to 15 residues. The CDR3 region is CASSSVGVLVAEQYF. Written as DNA, the CDR3 is TGTGCCAGCAGCAGTGTGGGAGTACTGGTAGCCGAGCAGTACTTC.

The V and J genes are TRBV18 and TRBJ2-2; TRBD1 aligns across 7 bases. CDR3 size: 16 residues. J was trimmed by 8 bases and V by 8 bases; bases with no gene match: 17. The germline V gene encodes CDR1 KGHSH and CDR2 LQKENI. The DNA of the CDR3 is TGTGCCAGCCCCCCCCTAGACAGGGACGTGGTAGGGGAGCTGTTTTTT. The encoded protein is CASPPLDRDVVGELFF. The full variable domain, completed using reference TRBV18 and TRBJ2-2, is NAGVMQNPRHLVRRRGQEARLRCSPMKGHSHVYWYRQLPEEGLKFMVYLQKENIIDESGMPKERFSAEFPKEGPSILRIQQVVRGDSAAYFCASPPLDRDVVGELFFGEGSRLTVL.

The gene calls are TRBV27 and TRBJ2-6, with D possibly TRBD1 on 6 matching bases. The CDR3 is 20 residues long. The germline V and J ends were trimmed by 0 bases and 3 bases, with 21 bases remaining between them. The V gene's germline CDR1 is MNHEY and CDR2 SMNVEV (reference sequence). CDR3 DNA: TGTGCCAGCAGTTTATCGTCCGGAGAACAGGGCTGGCTTGGGGCCAACGTCCTGACTTTC. It yields the protein CASSLSSGEQGWLGANVLTF.

The genes are TRBV19 and TRBJ1-1, with 7 bases that match TRBD1. Germline trimming cut 3 bases from V and 0 bases from J; bases unmatched to any gene: 4. Germline V gene lookup returns CDR1 LNHDA and CDR2 SQIVND (reference sequence). This CDR3 is built from 15 residues. The CDR3 nucleotides are TGTGCCAGTAGTATTAGACAGGGATTGAACACTGAAGCTTTCTTT. Amino acid sequence: CASSIRQGLNTEAFF.